What follows are 19 T cell receptor beta chains derived from one specimen sequenced in a study of T cell responses to AZD1222 COVID-19 vaccine. TCRdb keeps only in-frame clones here, not all; method: immunoSEQ multiplex PCR. The sample gives under 150,000 clones, roughly 90% of which show up once; about 1.5% is in the top ten. The material sequenced was peripheral blood, taken 28 days after the second AZD1222 dose. The source is an adult who received the AZD1222 COVID-19 vaccine.

The chain combines TRBV7-2 with TRBJ1-2; tentatively, D is TRBD1 (6 bases). The CDR3 extends over 13 amino acids. CDR1 and CDR2 (germline): SGHTA, FQGNSA. Trimming took off 3 bases at V and 5 bases at J, with 10 bases between the two ends. The chain's CDR3 is CASSFFRGYGYTF. Written as DNA, the CDR3 is TGTGCCAGCAGCTTTTTCAGGGGTTATGGCTACACCTTC.

The rearrangement uses TRBV18 and TRBJ2-5, with D uncertain. This CDR3 contains 15 residues. Per germline, CDR1 KGHSH and CDR2 LQKENI. V was pared by 6 bases and J by 5 bases, with 19 bases between. CDR3 sequence: CASSRVGSSRETQYF. CDR3 DNA: TGTGCCAGCTCGAGAGTAGGATCCTCGCGGGAGACCCAGTACTTC.

This chain joins TRBV9 and TRBJ2-7; TRBD2 matches at 9 bases. CDR1 is SGDLS, CDR2 YYNGEE, per germline. CDR3 size: 15 residues. The V and J ends lost 2 bases and 6 bases, in that order; junction bases with no gene match: 9. DNA of the CDR3: TGTGCCAGCAGCGTTCTCGCGGGAGGGCCGAGCGAGCAGTACTTC. This translates into CASSVLAGGPSEQYF.

The CDR3 region is CASRTGGEDEQYF. The CDR3 DNA follows: TGCGCCAGCAGGACAGGGGGCGAGGATGAGCAGTACTTC. The chain employs TRBV23-1 and TRBJ2-7, with TRBD1 matching 10 bases. TRBV23-1 is designated an ORF whose function remains uncertain. The CDR3 runs to 13 residues. Germline trimming cut 6 bases from V and 7 bases from J; bases unmatched to any gene: 6.

This CDR3 reads CATSTLAGDSFYEQYV. In DNA form, the CDR3 reads TGTGCCACCAGCACCTTAGCGGGGGACTCCTTCTACGAGCAGTACGTC. This rearrangement joins TRBV15 to TRBJ2-7, with 9 positions matching TRBD2. Trimming took 4 bases from V and 3 from J; bases not matched to a gene: 10. This CDR3 comprises 16 residues. Germline V CDR1 and CDR2: LNHNV, YYDKDF (reference sequence).

The chain carries TRBV19 and TRBJ2-2; D may be TRBD2 (5 bases). Germline V gene sequence: CDR1 LNHDA, CDR2 SQIVND (reference sequence). The ends were cut back, 4 bases at V and 3 bases at J, with 6 bases in the middle. There are 13 residues in the CDR3. CDR3 nucleotides: TGTGCCAGTAGTAAGAGGGACACCGGGGAGCTGTTTTTT. Protein sequence: CASSKRDTGELFF.

V gene TRBV12-3 or TRBV12-4 combines with J gene TRBJ2-7; D not certain. The V end was cut by 5 bases, the J end by 4 bases, with 6 bases between. The length of the CDR3 is 11 residues. This chain's CDR3 is CASSVGYEQYV. Here the CDR3 DNA reads TGTGCCAGCAGTGTGGGGTACGAGCAGTACGTC.

V and J are TRBV27 and TRBJ1-6; no definite D call. The CDR3 is made up of 13 amino acids. Trimming took off 7 bases at V and 8 bases at J, with 12 bases between the two ends. Germline V gives CDR1 MNHEY, CDR2 SMNVEV (reference sequence). CDR3 in amino acids: CASKKGDDSPLHF. Here the CDR3 DNA reads TGTGCCAGCAAGAAGGGCGACGATTCACCCCTCCACTTT.

The chain has TRBV5-5 and TRBJ2-5; 9 bases align to TRBD1. This CDR3 spans 13 amino acids. Trimming cost V 4 bases and J 6 bases; bases outside gene matches: 4. Germline CDR1 is SGHKS and CDR2 is YYEKEE (reference sequence). This CDR3 is CASSRDRVKTQYF. The CDR3 bases are TGTGCCAGCAGCCGGGACAGGGTGAAGACCCAGTACTTC.

In its sample, this clone was seen once. The chain employs TRBV21-1 and TRBJ1-5. TRBV21-1 is a documented pseudogene. CDR3 length equals 17 residues. The CDR3 is CASSKRVRLSNNQPQHF. In nucleotides, the CDR3 is TGTGCCAGCAGCAAAAGGGTTCGATTGAGTAACAATCAGCCCCAGCATTTT.

The chain carries TRBV28 and TRBJ2-1; D gene uncertain. CDR1 MDHEN and CDR2 SYDVKM come from the germline V gene. V was cut by 6 bases and J by 3 bases, with 18 bases left in between. The CDR3 extends over 16 amino acids. CDR3 loop: CASSTSWVTGYNEQFF. CDR3 DNA sequence: TGTGCCAGCAGCACTTCTTGGGTAACGGGCTACAATGAGCAGTTCTTC.

V and J are TRBV11-1 and TRBJ1-2; D is undetermined. This CDR3 has 16 residues. Germline V gene sequence: CDR1 SGHAT, CDR2 FQDESV (reference sequence). The V gene lost 1 base and the J gene lost 5 bases, with 17 bases spanning the gap. The CDR3 region is CASSLVFGTTKYGYTF. CDR3 sequence (DNA): TGTGCCAGCAGCTTAGTGTTTGGCACCACAAAGTATGGCTACACCTTC.

The genes are TRBV2 and TRBJ1-3; D may be TRBD1 (6 bases). The germline CDR1 and CDR2 sequences are SNHLY and FYNNEI. The CDR3 totals 15 residues. V was cut by 0 bases and J by 6 bases, with 12 bases left in between. Here the CDR3 reads CASSEAEGGPNTIYF. The CDR3 coding sequence is TGTGCCAGCAGTGAAGCGGAGGGGGGGCCAAACACCATATATTTT.

This chain connects TRBV7-9 to TRBJ1-3; 7 nucleotides line up with TRBD1. With 5 bases clipped from V and 4 bases from J, the junction kept 8 bases outside the gene matches. This CDR3 contains 15 residues. Germline values: CDR1 SEHNR, CDR2 FQNEAQ (reference sequence). The CDR3 region has the DNA TGTGCCAGCAGCCCAGACGGGACAGTCGGAAACACCATATATTTT. Protein sequence: CASSPDGTVGNTIYF.

V and J are TRBV7-2 and TRBJ1-1; the D is unclear. V lost 5 bases and J 5 bases, leaving 15 bases between the germline ends. The CDR3 is 14 residues long. CDR1 is SGHTA, CDR2 FQGNSA, per germline. Here the CDR3 reads CASSLQRWKTEAFF. The DNA of the CDR3 is TGTGCCAGCAGCCTCCAACGTTGGAAGACTGAAGCTTTCTTT.

This chain links TRBV6-6 with TRBJ2-2, with D unclear. Germline values: CDR1 MNHNY, CDR2 SVGAGI (reference sequence). V lost 2 bases and J lost 0, with 7 bases in between. The CDR3 is made up of 15 amino acids. Here the CDR3 DNA reads TGTGCCAGCAGTTACGCTGACGCGAACACCGGGGAGCTGTTTTTT. This sequence encodes CASSYADANTGELFF.

This chain joins TRBV5-1 and TRBJ2-3; no reliable D call. Trimming removed 0 bases from V and 4 bases from J, with 12 bases in between. The CDR3 has 15 amino acids. The germline CDR1 and CDR2 sequences are SGHRS and YFSETQ. The DNA of the CDR3 is TGCGCCAGCAGCTTGGCTGGGTCCGGGCCAGATACGCAGTATTTT. It specifies CASSLAGSGPDTQYF. Combining the CDR3 with reference TRBV5-1 and TRBJ2-3 gives the whole variable domain KAGVTQTPRYLIKTRGQQVTLSCSPISGHRSVSWYQQTPGQGLQFLFEYFSETQRNKGNFPGRFSGRQFSNSRSEMNVSTLELGDSALYLCASSLAGSGPDTQYFGPGTRLTVL.

This chain uses TRBV18 with TRBJ2-2; D is possibly TRBD1 (5 bases). Trimming left V 8 bases short and J 3 bases short, with 10 bases between. This CDR3 region has 13 residues. CDR1 is KGHSH and CDR2 is LQKENI in the germline V gene. CDR3 in amino acids: CASPRVDTGELFF. The CDR3 nucleotides are TGTGCCAGCCCCAGGGTGGACACCGGGGAGCTGTTTTTT.

This sequence joins TRBV14 and TRBJ1-2, with 10 bases aligning to TRBD1. The CDR3 has 15 amino acids. Germline CDR1 and CDR2: SGHDN and FVKESK. J gave up 6 bases and V 3 bases, and 7 bases lay outside the gene matches. The CDR3 region is CASSHLTGGSNGYTF. DNA of the CDR3: TGTGCCAGCAGCCACCTGACAGGGGGCTCAAATGGCTACACCTTC.